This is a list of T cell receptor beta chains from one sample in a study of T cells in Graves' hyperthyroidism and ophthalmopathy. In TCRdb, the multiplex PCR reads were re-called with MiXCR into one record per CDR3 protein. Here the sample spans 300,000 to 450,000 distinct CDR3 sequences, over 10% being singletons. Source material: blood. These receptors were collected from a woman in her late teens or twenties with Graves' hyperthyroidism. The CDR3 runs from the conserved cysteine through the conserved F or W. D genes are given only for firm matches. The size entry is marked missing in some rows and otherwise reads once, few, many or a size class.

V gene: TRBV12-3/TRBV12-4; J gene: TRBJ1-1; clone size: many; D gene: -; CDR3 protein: CASSPEGMNTEAFF; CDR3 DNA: TGTGCCAGCAGCCCCGAGGGTATGAACACTGAAGCTTTCTTT
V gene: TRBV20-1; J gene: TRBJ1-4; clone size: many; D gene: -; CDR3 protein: CSARDPGKTNEKLFF; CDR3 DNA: TGCAGTGCTAGAGATCCAGGGAAAACTAATGAAAAACTGTTTTTT
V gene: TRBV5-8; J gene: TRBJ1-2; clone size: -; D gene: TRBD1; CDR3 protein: CASSLSWTGGAEGYTF; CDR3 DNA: TGTGCCAGCAGCCTTTCGTGGACAGGGGGCGCGGAGGGCTACACCTTC
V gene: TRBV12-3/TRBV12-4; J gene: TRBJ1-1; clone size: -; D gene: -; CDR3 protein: CASSSGGGGPEAFF; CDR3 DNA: TGTGCCAGCAGTTCGGGAGGGGGGGGACCTGAAGCTTTCTTT
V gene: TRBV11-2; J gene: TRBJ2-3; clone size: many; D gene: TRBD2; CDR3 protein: CASSKGLAASDTQYF; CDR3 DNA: TGTGCCAGCAGCAAGGGACTAGCGGCATCGGATACGCAGTATTTT
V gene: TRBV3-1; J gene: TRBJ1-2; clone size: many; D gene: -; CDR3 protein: CASSPGPENYGYTF; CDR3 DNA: TGTGCCAGCAGCCCCGGACCTGAGAACTATGGCTACACCTTC
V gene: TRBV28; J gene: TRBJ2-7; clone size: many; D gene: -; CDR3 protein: CASSFGQSSYEQYF; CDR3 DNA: TGTGCCAGCAGTTTTGGGCAGAGCTCCTACGAGCAGTACTTC
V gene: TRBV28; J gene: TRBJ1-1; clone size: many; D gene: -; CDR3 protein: CASSLWPGLNTEAFF; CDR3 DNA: TGTGCCAGCAGCCTCTGGCCCGGACTGAACACTGAAGCTTTCTTT
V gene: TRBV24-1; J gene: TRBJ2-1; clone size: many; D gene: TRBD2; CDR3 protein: CATSVRAGGVNEQFF; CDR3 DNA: TGTGCCACCAGTGTGAGAGCGGGAGGGGTAAATGAGCAGTTCTTC
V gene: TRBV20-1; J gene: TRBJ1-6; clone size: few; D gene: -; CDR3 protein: CSARVSNRADSPLHF; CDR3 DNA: TGCAGTGCTAGAGTCTCGAACAGGGCGGATTCACCCCTCCACTTT
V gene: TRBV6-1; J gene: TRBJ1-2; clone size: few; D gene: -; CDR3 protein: CASSEDRTNYGYTF; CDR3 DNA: TGTGCCAGCAGTGAAGATAGAACTAACTATGGCTACACCTTC
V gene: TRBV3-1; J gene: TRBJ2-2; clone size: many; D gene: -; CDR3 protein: CASSQVGGTNTGELFF; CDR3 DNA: TGTGCCAGCAGCCAAGTGGGCGGGACAAACACCGGGGAGCTGTTTTTT
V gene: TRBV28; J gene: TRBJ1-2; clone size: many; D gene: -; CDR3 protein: CASSSAGGSYGYTF; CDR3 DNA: TGTGCCAGCAGTTCCGCGGGAGGGAGCTATGGCTACACCTTC
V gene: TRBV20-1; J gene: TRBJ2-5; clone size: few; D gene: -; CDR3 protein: CSALAPSLQGTAIETQYF; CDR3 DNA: TGCAGTGCCCTAGCCCCCTCCTTACAGGGTACAGCTATAGAGACCCAGTACTTC
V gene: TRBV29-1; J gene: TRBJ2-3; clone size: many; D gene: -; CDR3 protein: CSGAGVFTDTQYF; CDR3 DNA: TGCAGCGGGGCGGGTGTCTTCACAGATACGCAGTATTTT
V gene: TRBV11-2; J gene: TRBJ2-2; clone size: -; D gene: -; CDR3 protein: CASSRKGLGGELFF; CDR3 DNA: TGTGCCAGCAGCCGGAAAGGGTTGGGCGGGGAGCTGTTTTTT
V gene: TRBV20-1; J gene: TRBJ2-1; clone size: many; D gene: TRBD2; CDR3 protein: CSSGGPYDNEQFF; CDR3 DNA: TGCAGTTCGGGAGGCCCCTACGACAATGAGCAGTTCTTC
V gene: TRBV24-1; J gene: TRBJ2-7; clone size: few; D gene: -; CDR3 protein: CATSDPLRGQYF; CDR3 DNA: TGTGCCACCAGTGACCCCTTACGAGGGCAGTACTTC